This T cell receptor beta chain was sequenced for a study of T cell responses to AZD1222 COVID-19 vaccine. V dropped 7 bases and J dropped 0 bases, with 13 bases sitting between them. The CDR3 totals 15 residues. Germline V lookup: CDR1 LNHDA, CDR2 SQIVND (reference sequence). Profiled with immunoSEQ multiplex PCR; TCRdb holds only in-frame clones, not every one. Among fewer than 150,000 clones listed, about 90% were seen once. The genes are TRBV19 and TRBJ1-5, with a weak D call TRBD1 (6 bases). The TCR originated in an adult who received the AZD1222 COVID-19 vaccine. Material: peripheral blood, obtained 28 days after the second AZD1222 dose. The CDR3: CASNTGSRSNQPQHF. Written as DNA, the CDR3 is TGTGCCAGTAATACAGGGTCTCGTAGCAATCAGCCCCAGCATTTT.